A selection of T cell receptor beta chains follows, all from one sample in a study of shared clonotypes between healthy human individuals. Generated by immunoSEQ multiplex PCR, the TCRdb table keeps only in-frame clones and is missing some. Among approximately 2.1 million clones listed, 90% to 95% were seen once. The specimen was naive CD4+ T cells from PBMCs. These receptors were taken from a man aged 18 to 29 in good health. Some clones in this sample may be carry-over from other donors' samples. Both conserved end residues are part of each CDR3.

>TRBV9|TRBJ2-3
CASSVGASGNTDTQYF
>TRBV11-2|TRBJ2-1
CASSLVLALSYNEQFF
>TRBV6-5|TRBJ2-7
CASSYYYEQYF
>TRBV6-6|TRBJ2-7
CASQRESYEQYF
>TRBV11-2|TRBJ2-3
CASSLNRDSVDTQYF
>TRBV4-3|TRBJ2-7
CASSHRQGAGSEQYF
>TRBV7-2|TRBJ2-3
CASSPTPGIRLYF
>TRBV10-1|TRBJ2-3
CASRDEVPGLANTQYF
>TRBV6-1|TRBJ1-2
CASSEAPSAGYGYTF
>TRBV10-1|TRBJ2-7
CASSTQGAGSYEQYF
>TRBV5-1|TRBJ2-5
CASSLVGQGQETQYF
>TRBV18|TRBJ2-7
CASSLGVGAYEQYF
>TRBV6-6|TRBJ1-1
CASRQYLNTEAFF
>TRBV7-6|TRBJ1-1
CASSIGENTEAFF
>TRBV28|TRBJ1-2
CASNTGEGVRGYTF
>TRBV28|TRBJ2-6
CASRRTGSHVLTF
>TRBV6-5|TRBJ2-7
CASSYAGGEWDEQYF
>TRBV6-4|TRBJ2-1
CASSPIGEQFF
>TRBV11-2|TRBJ2-7
CASSLVLVYEQYF
>TRBV18|TRBJ2-1
CASSPRPGTVDYNEQFF
>TRBV10-3|TRBJ2-7
CAISGPGTTPSGEQYF
>TRBV20-1|TRBJ2-7
CSARFVEEQYF
>TRBV28|NA
CASSRRGQAPYEQYF
>TRBV2|TRBJ2-1
CASIKDFGNEQFF
>TRBV2|TRBJ1-5
CASSEYKQPQHF
>TRBV30|TRBJ1-5
CAWSPPSRGNQPQHF
>TRBV6-1|TRBJ2-5
CASSVEGGETQYF
>TRBV7-9|TRBJ2-6
CASSLAVGGAGANVLTF
>TRBV28|TRBJ1-1
CASSFDGRVVTEAFF
>TRBV19|TRBJ1-5
CASRTGQGTGQPQHF
>TRBV28|NA
CASSVNSLEDEQYF
>TRBV6-6|TRBJ2-2
CASSYNAPGGELFF
>TRBV10-3|TRBJ2-6
CASHGGILRSGANVLTF
>TRBV7-2|TRBJ1-2
CASSPEGSDGGYTF
>TRBV7-9|TRBJ2-3
CASSTDRGSTDTQYF
>TRBV27|TRBJ1-2
CASSLVRGQDGYTF
>TRBV10-3|TRBJ1-1
CAISEATGGYTEAFF
>TRBV2|TRBJ1-2
CASSGPGLNYGYTF
>TRBV15|TRBJ2-7
CATSREWGRVYEQYF
>TRBV7-2|TRBJ1-4
CASSLGVQGFNEKLFF
>TRBV2|TRBJ1-5
CASSERAGGNQPQHF
>TRBV6-1|TRBJ2-3
CASSEYRTAIFSTDTQYF
>TRBV5-1|TRBJ2-1
CASSPQAGTYNEQFF
>TRBV25-1|TRBJ1-2
CASSTPGTGGGYTF
>TRBV5-1|TRBJ1-5
CASSLQGSNQPQHF
>TRBV28|TRBJ1-5
CASSFWRGDRGNQPQHF
>TRBV5-1|TRBJ2-5
CASSQERETGMKTQYF
>TRBV5-4|TRBJ2-1
CASSLGGSGSGTNEQFF
>TRBV29-1|TRBJ1-1
CSVGNGQGSEAFF
>TRBV5-1|TRBJ2-7
CASSPASLGEQYF
>TRBV6-5|TRBJ2-7
CASSYSLPYYEQYF
>TRBV9|TRBJ2-3
CASSPDTDTQYF
>TRBV14|TRBJ2-7
CASSPGGQGAYEQYF
>TRBV19|TRBJ2-7
CASSRLAGVEQYF
>TRBV25-1|TRBJ2-1
CASSAQGGGVGDEQFF